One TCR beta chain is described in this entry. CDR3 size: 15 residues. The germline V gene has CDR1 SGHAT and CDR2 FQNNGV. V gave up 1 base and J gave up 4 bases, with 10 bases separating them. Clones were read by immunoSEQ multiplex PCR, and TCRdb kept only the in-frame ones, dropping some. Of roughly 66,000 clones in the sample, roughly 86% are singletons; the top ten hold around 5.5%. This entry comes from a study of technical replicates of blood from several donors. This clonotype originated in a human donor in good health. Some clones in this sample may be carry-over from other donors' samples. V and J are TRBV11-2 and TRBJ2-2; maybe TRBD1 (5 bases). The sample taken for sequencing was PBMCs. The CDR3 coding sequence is TGTGCCAGCAGCTTAGTGGGGCCGGTCACCGGGGAGCTGTTTTTT. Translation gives CASSLVGPVTGELFF.